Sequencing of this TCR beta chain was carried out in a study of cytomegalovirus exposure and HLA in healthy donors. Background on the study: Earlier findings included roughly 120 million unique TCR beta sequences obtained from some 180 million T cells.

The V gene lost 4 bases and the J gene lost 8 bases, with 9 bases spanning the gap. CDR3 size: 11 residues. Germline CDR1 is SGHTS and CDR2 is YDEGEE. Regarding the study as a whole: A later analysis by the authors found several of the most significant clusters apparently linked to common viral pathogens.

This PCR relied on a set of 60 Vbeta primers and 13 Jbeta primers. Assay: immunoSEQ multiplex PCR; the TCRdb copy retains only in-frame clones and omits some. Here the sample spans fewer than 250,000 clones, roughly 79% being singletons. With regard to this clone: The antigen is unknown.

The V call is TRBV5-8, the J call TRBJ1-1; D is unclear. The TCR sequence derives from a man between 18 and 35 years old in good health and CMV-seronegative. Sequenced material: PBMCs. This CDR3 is CASSQTREAFF. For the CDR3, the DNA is TGTGCCAGCAGCCAAACACGAGAAGCTTTCTTT.